This entry describes one T cell receptor beta chain. V dropped 5 bases and J dropped 0 bases, with 19 bases sitting between them. Germline V gene sequence: CDR1 MDHEN, CDR2 SYDVKM. This CDR3 is built from 17 residues. Method: immunoSEQ multiplex PCR; TCRdb's copy keeps in-frame clones and lacks some. The table includes about 310,000 clones, about nine tenths detected once. This sample stems from a study of blood T cell repertoires in COVID-19. Ages ranged from about 18 to 100 years, with residence in about two dozen US areas. Each recovered donor of Cohort 3 presented with two negative PCRs, clearance, or symptom resolution.

The chain combines TRBV28 with TRBJ1-1, with D perhaps matching TRBD1 (5 bases). The origin of this receptor is a man aged 55 to 70 who had recovered from COVID-19. Sequencing input: PBMCs or T cells enriched from blood (not recorded which). CDR3 sequence reads: CASSPGGKGLMNTEAFF. CDR3 sequence (DNA): TGTGCCAGCAGTCCGGGGGGGAAGGGTCTCATGAACACTGAAGCTTTCTTT.